The 5 T cell receptor beta chains in this list originate from one sample, sequenced in a study of blood T cells in healthy people across ages. Together with a sample-barcoded 5' primer, a J-beta primer mix was included in a second PCR lasting roughly 6 to 12 cycles. One entry per CDR3 protein, called by TCRdb with MiXCR from the 5' RACE reads. The sample lists around 710,000 distinct CDR3 sequences, roughly 47% occurring once. Input material: blood. The receptors shown here come from an older woman in good health.

Written as DNA, the CDR3 is TGTGCCAGCAGCCCGAGCTTGGGACAGGGGAACACCGGGGAGCTGTTTTTT. This gives the protein CASSPSLGQGNTGELFF. This chain joins TRBV11-1 and TRBJ2-2, with 9 bases lining up with TRBD1. V was clipped by 5 bases and J by 1 base; unmatched bases: 8. CDR3 length: 17 residues. CDR1 SGHAT and CDR2 FQDESV come from the germline V gene (reference sequence). Full variable domain (outside the CDR3, taken from reference TRBV11-1 and TRBJ2-2): EAEVAQSPRYKITEKSQAVAFWCDPISGHATLYWYRQILGQGPELLVQFQDESVVDDSQLPKDRFSAERLKGVDSTLKIQPAELGDSAMYLCASSPSLGQGNTGELFFGEGSRLTVL.

The chain combines TRBV7-2 with TRBJ2-7, with D possibly matching TRBD2 (5 bases). V lost 2 bases to trimming and J lost 7 bases, with 18 bases between them. Germline CDR1 reads SGHTA; CDR2 reads FQGNSA. The CDR3 covers 15 residues. CDR3 loop: CASSLLDSFGNEQYF. The CDR3 DNA is TGTGCCAGCAGCTTACTGGACTCCTTCGGGAATGAGCAGTACTTC.

In the case of this clonotype: This may arise from a read error, as a much more abundant clone is one base away. The chain uses TRBV10-3 and TRBJ2-5, with 14 nucleotides matching TRBD2. The ends lost 4 bases at V and 11 bases at J; junction bases unmatched: 18. Per the germline V gene, CDR1 is ENHRY and CDR2 is SYGVKD. The CDR3 sequence is 18 residues long. CDR3 nucleotide sequence: TGTGCCATCAGTGCATCCGGGACTAGCGGGAGCGCAAGAAATGAGCAGTACTTC. This translates into CAISASGTSGSARNEQYF.

The chain joins TRBV18 to TRBJ2-1, with a possible D match to TRBD1 (7 bases). CDR1 KGHSH and CDR2 LQKENI come from the germline V gene. V lost 3 bases to trimming and J lost 0 bases, with 12 bases between them. There are 16 residues in the CDR3. CDR3: CASSPGGDSSYNEQFF. CDR3 coding DNA: TGTGCCAGCTCACCGGGCGGGGACAGCTCCTACAATGAGCAGTTCTTC.

The chain employs TRBV20-1 and TRBJ2-2; D unclear. The germline V gene encodes CDR1 DFQATT and CDR2 SNEGSKA (reference sequence). The CDR3 loop spans 16 amino acids. V shed 3 bases and J shed 0 bases, with 14 bases lying between them. The CDR3 DNA is TGCAGTGCTAGGAATGTTTTTGCCGCGAACACCGGGGAGCTGTTTTTT. Encoded protein: CSARNVFAANTGELFF.